This T cell receptor beta chain was observed in a study of blood T cell repertoires in COVID-19. Across the study: Acute and convalescent COVID-19 samples came from the United States, Italy and Spain. Nucleic acid was either cDNA or gDNA, and it came from T cells, B-cell-depleted T cells, or PBMCs.

Authors' analysis steps: Researchers report that nucleated cell counts were estimated from reference gene primer amplification. Libraries were prepared by immunoSEQ multiplex PCR; TCRdb keeps only in-frame clonotypes and omits some of them. V, J and clone size were drawn from that table, and D and trimming were deduced from the DNA. The sample consists of 240,000 or so clones, roughly 90% of them appearing once. The sequence was collected from a man aged 55 to 70 who had recovered from COVID-19. The source material was peripheral blood.

The CDR3 DNA reads as TGTGCCAGCAGCTTGGTTGTGGGCGCCGATGGCTACACCTTC. Protein: CASSLVVGADGYTF. This chain joins TRBV5-4 and TRBJ1-2, with unresolved D. The length of the CDR3 is 14 residues. In germline, CDR1 is SGHNT, CDR2 YYREEE (reference sequence). Trimming cost V 0 bases and J 6 bases, with 12 bases left between them.